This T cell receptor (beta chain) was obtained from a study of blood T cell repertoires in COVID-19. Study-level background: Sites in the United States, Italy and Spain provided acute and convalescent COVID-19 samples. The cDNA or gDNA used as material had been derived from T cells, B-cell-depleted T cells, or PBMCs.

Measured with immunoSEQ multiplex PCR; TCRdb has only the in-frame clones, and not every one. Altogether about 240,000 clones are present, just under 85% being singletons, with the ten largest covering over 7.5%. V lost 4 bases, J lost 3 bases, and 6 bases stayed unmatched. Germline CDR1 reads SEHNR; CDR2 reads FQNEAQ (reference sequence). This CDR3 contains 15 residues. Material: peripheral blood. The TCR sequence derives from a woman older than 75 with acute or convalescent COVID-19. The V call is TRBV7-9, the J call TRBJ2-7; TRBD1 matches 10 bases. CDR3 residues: CASSSRDRGVYEQYF. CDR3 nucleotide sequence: TGTGCCAGCAGCTCCCGGGACAGGGGAGTCTACGAGCAGTACTTC.